These 30 T cell receptor beta chains came from one sample sequenced in a study of low-dose radiotherapy and immunotherapy resistance in tumors. Gene-specific TRAV and TRBV primers were used for first-strand cDNA, covering alpha and beta chains. TCRs were amplified for approximately 21 PCR cycles with a constant-region primer and V-primer adapter. Via MiXCR, TCRdb re-called the reads, giving one row per CDR3 protein. Altogether 85,000 to 100,000 distinct CDR3 sequences are present, 9% to 9.5% being singletons, with the ten largest covering around 0.97%. Time point reported: before trial treatment. Sample: PBMCs, taken before treatment. These receptors were obtained from a male donor with prostate cancer.

Worth noting for this clonotype: A far larger clone differs by one base, so this is likely a read error. The V and J genes are TRBV7-2 and TRBJ2-7; D unclear. V lost 8 bases and J lost 8, with 7 bases in between. Germline-derived CDR1 and CDR2 are SGHTA and FQGNSA. This CDR3 has 9 amino acids. CDR3 nucleotide sequence: TGTGCCAGCTGCCACAAGCAGTACTTC. This gives the protein CASCHKQYF. The whole variable domain, remainder taken from reference TRBV7-2 and TRBJ2-7, is GAGVSQSPSNKVTEKGKDVELRCDPISGHTALYWYRQSLGQGLEFLIYFQGNSAPDKSGLPSDRFSAERTGGSVSTLTIQRTQQEDSAVYLCASCHKQYFGPGTRLTVT.

There are many counts of this clonotype. This rearrangement joins TRBV4-1 to TRBJ2-5, with D unclear. Germline CDR1 and CDR2: MGHRA and YSYEKL. The CDR3 spans 15 residues. The ends were cut back, 1 base at V and 0 bases at J, with 9 bases in the middle. CDR3 coding DNA: TGCGCCAGCAGCCAAGGGGCGATGTACCAAGAGACCCAGTACTTC. Its translation: CASSQGAMYQETQYF.

The table lists this clonotype with many counts. The rearrangement links TRBV7-3 to TRBJ2-5; 12 positions agree with TRBD2. Germline V gene data show CDR1 as SGHTA and CDR2 as FQGTGA. The trim removed 5 bases at V and 5 bases at J, leaving 3 bases unmatched. This CDR3 is built from 14 residues. The CDR3 region has the DNA TGTGCCAGCAGCACAGGGACTAGCGGGGAGACCCAGTACTTC. It yields the protein CASSTGTSGETQYF.

The table lists this clonotype with many counts. The chain carries TRBV6-8 and TRBJ2-5, with 9 bases matching TRBD2. The CDR3 has 12 residues. V trimming: 6 bases; J trimming: 4 bases; junction bases outside the gene matches: 0. CDR1 MNHGY and CDR2 SAAAGT come from the germline V gene. CDR3 residues: CASRGLAETQYF. In nucleotides, the CDR3 is TGTGCCAGCAGGGGACTAGCAGAGACCCAGTACTTC.

There are many counts of this clonotype. The chain is built from TRBV7-9 and TRBJ2-3, with a weak D call TRBD2 (5 bases). Trimming stripped 5 bases from V and 3 bases from J, with 15 bases between. Germline lookup yields CDR1 SEHNR and CDR2 FQNEAQ (reference sequence). The CDR3 runs to 15 residues. This CDR3 is CASSLPPGMTDTQYF. DNA for the CDR3: TGTGCCAGCAGCCTCCCCCCGGGAATGACAGATACGCAGTATTTT.

This clonotype has ten or more counts. The rearrangement joins TRBV24-1 to TRBJ2-5; a possible D gene is TRBD2 (5 bases). V lost 5 bases and J 5 bases, leaving 11 bases between the germline ends. The length of the CDR3 is 13 residues. Germline CDR1 and CDR2: KGHDR and SFDVKD. The CDR3 loop is CATSGGVRETQYF. DNA for the CDR3: TGTGCCACCAGTGGGGGAGTCCGCGAGACCCAGTACTTC.

This clonotype was seen a few times. V gene TRBV2 combines with J gene TRBJ1-1, with TRBD1 as a possible D gene (6 bases). V lost 2 bases and J lost 2, with 12 bases in between. The CDR3 is 15 residues long. Germline assignment: CDR1 SNHLY and CDR2 FYNNEI. The CDR3 sequence: CASSETRQANTEAFF. The CDR3 DNA follows: TGTGCCAGCAGTGAAACTAGACAGGCCAACACTGAAGCTTTCTTT.

This clonotype has a count of ten or more. V is TRBV3-1 and J is TRBJ2-7; D remains ambiguous. Trimming removed 1 base from V and 5 bases from J, with 15 bases in between. The CDR3 totals 15 residues. CDR1 LGHDT and CDR2 YNNKEL come from the germline V gene (reference sequence). CDR3 in DNA: TGTGCCAGCAGCCAAGGTCTCCGGCCCGTGGACGAGCAGTACTTC. Protein sequence: CASSQGLRPVDEQYF.

This clonotype was counted many times. The rearrangement uses TRBV20-1 and TRBJ2-1; 8 bases fit TRBD2. The CDR3 covers 16 residues. CDR1 and CDR2 from the germline V gene are DFQATT and SNEGSKA (reference sequence). V trimming: 3 bases; J trimming: 4 bases; junction bases outside the gene matches: 11. The CDR3 nucleotides read TGCAGTGCTAGTCCGCTAACTAGCGGACAGTACAATGAGCAGTTCTTC. Translating it yields CSASPLTSGQYNEQFF.

The sample holds many counts of this clonotype. The chain joins TRBV18 to TRBJ2-7; 9 bases align to TRBD1. J lost 3 bases, V lost 5 bases, and 11 bases had no gene match. This CDR3 is built from 16 residues. CDR1 is KGHSH, CDR2 LQKENI, per germline. CDR3 protein: CASSGRDRDLNYEQYF. The CDR3 region has the DNA TGTGCCAGCTCAGGCCGGGACAGGGATTTAAACTACGAGCAGTACTTC. The full variable domain, its missing parts supplied by reference TRBV18 and TRBJ2-7, is NAGVMQNPRHLVRRRGQEARLRCSPMKGHSHVYWYRQLPEEGLKFMVYLQKENIIDESGMPKERFSAEFPKEGPSILRIQQVVRGDSAAYFCASSGRDRDLNYEQYFGPGTRLTVT.

This sequence joins TRBV28 and TRBJ2-3, with D perhaps matching TRBD1 (5 bases). Trimming pared 2 bases from V and 2 bases from J, leaving 11 bases between. CDR3 size: 15 residues. Germline-derived CDR1 and CDR2 are MDHEN and SYDVKM. The CDR3 loop reads CASSLDKTDTDTQYF. In nucleotides, the CDR3 is TGTGCCAGCAGTTTAGACAAGACAGACACAGATACGCAGTATTTT.

This clonotype was detected many times. This chain uses TRBV30 with TRBJ2-2; 8 bases map to TRBD1. CDR3 length equals 15 residues. The ends lost 3 bases at V and 4 bases at J; junction bases unmatched: 7. CDR1 GTSNPN and CDR2 SVGIG come from the germline V gene (reference sequence). The CDR3 sequence: CAWRSRGQSTGELFF. In DNA form, the CDR3 reads TGTGCCTGGAGAAGCAGGGGGCAATCCACCGGGGAGCTGTTTTTT.

Comment on this clonotype: A far larger clone is just one base off, so this is likely a read error. The V gene is TRBV26, the J gene TRBJ2-1; the table's D call, TRBD1, has no DNA check behind it. TRBV26 is a pseudogene segment. The length of the CDR3 is 15 residues. CDR3 bases: TGTGCCAGCAGCGCCAGGGGTCGATCCTACAATGAGCAGTTCTTC. As protein: CASSARGRSYNEQFF.

This clonotype was seen at least ten times. The J gene is TRBJ2-7, the V gene TRBV7-9, with TRBD1 identical over 7 bases. Losses at the gene ends were 4 bases for V and 1 base for J; bases not matched to a gene: 1. Germline V gene lookup returns CDR1 SEHNR and CDR2 FQNEAQ (reference sequence). This CDR3 contains 13 residues. The CDR3 region is CASSWDRSYEQYF. CDR3 DNA: TGTGCCAGCAGCTGGGACAGATCCTACGAGCAGTACTTC.

This clonotype was seen at least ten times. This chain links TRBV14 with TRBJ2-7; 11 bases match TRBD2. This CDR3 is 16 amino acids long. Germline loops: CDR1 SGHDN, CDR2 FVKESK. V lost 6 bases to trimming and J lost 5 bases; unmatched junction nucleotides: 12. CDR3 coding DNA: TGTGCCAGCAGTTTACTAGCGGGAGCGGGGCCTCACGAGCAGTACTTC. It is translated as CASSLLAGAGPHEQYF. Variable domain in full (rest from reference TRBV14 and TRBJ2-7): EAGVTQFPSHSVIEKGQTVTLRCDPISGHDNLYWYRRVMGKEIKFLLHFVKESKQDESGMPNNRFLAERTGGTYSTLKVQPAELEDSGVYFCASSLLAGAGPHEQYFGPGTRLTVT.

This clonotype was seen repeatedly, ten times or more. The chain carries TRBV18 and TRBJ1-2; tentative D call: TRBD1 (5 bases). Per the germline V gene, CDR1 is KGHSH and CDR2 is LQKENI. V lost 0 bases and J 8 bases, leaving 13 bases between the germline ends. The length of the CDR3 is 14 residues. CDR3 region: CASSPPTGLSGYTF. The CDR3 region has the DNA TGTGCCAGCTCACCACCTACGGGGCTGAGCGGCTACACCTTC.

The chain employs TRBV24-1 and TRBJ2-3; D remains unclear. The length of the CDR3 is 11 residues. Germline-derived CDR1 and CDR2 are KGHDR and SFDVKD. V was cut by 4 bases and J by 8 bases, with 6 bases left in between. CDR3 sequence: CATSEFGTQYF. The DNA for the CDR3 is TGTGCCACCAGTGAATTCGGTACGCAGTATTTT.

This clonotype was counted at least ten times. The V and J genes are TRBV27 and TRBJ2-1; a weak D match, TRBD2 (5 bases). The germline gives CDR1 MNHEY, CDR2 SMNVEV (reference sequence). The CDR3 is 13 amino acids. V dropped 2 bases and J dropped 8 bases, with 10 bases sitting between them. The CDR3 sequence is CASSLILEDEQFF. The CDR3 DNA sequence: TGTGCCAGCAGTTTAATACTAGAGGATGAGCAGTTCTTC.

This clonotype was found many times. The J gene is TRBJ2-3, the V gene TRBV7-2; D is undetermined. Trimming shortened V by 6 bases and J by 5 bases, and 15 bases separated the two germline ends. There are 14 residues in the CDR3. Germline lookup yields CDR1 SGHTA and CDR2 FQGNSA. The CDR3 loop is CASSTTSWIDTQYF. Written as DNA, the CDR3 is TGTGCCAGCAGTACCACGAGCTGGATAGATACGCAGTATTTT.

This clonotype has at least ten counts. This chain uses TRBV2 with TRBJ1-1; no clear D gene. Germline V CDR1 and CDR2: SNHLY, FYNNEI. This CDR3 has 11 amino acids. The V and J ends lost 7 bases and 9 bases respectively, with 12 bases between them. The CDR3 sequence: CASIRSGQAFF. DNA for the CDR3: TGTGCCAGCATCAGAAGTGGTCAAGCTTTCTTT.

This clonotype was seen many times. The rearrangement links TRBV29-1 to TRBJ2-1; 12 bases match TRBD2. Looked up from germline, CDR1 is SQVTM and CDR2 is ANQGSEA. This CDR3 spans 15 amino acids. V trimming: 4 bases; J trimming: 1 base; junction bases outside the gene matches: 2. The CDR3 reads CSVGLAGVSYNEQFF. The CDR3 DNA reads TGCAGCGTTGGACTAGCGGGAGTGTCCTACAATGAGCAGTTCTTC.

This clonotype has a count of ten or more. The chain is built from TRBV27 and TRBJ2-3; 8 nucleotides line up with TRBD2. The germline V gene encodes CDR1 MNHEY and CDR2 SMNVEV (reference sequence). The CDR3 spans 17 residues. V was pared by 3 bases and J by 5 bases, with 13 bases of the junction left unmatched. This chain's CDR3 is CASSFGSSGPAGDTQYF. Written as DNA, the CDR3 is TGTGCCAGCAGTTTTGGATCTAGCGGGCCAGCCGGAGATACGCAGTATTTT.

This clonotype showed up many times. The chain joins TRBV12-3 or TRBV12-4 to TRBJ1-2, with a possible D match to TRBD1 (5 bases). This CDR3 has 15 amino acids. Trimming pared 7 bases from V and 0 bases from J, leaving 15 bases between. This chain's CDR3 is CASIRDSYTNYGYTF. CDR3 coding DNA: TGTGCCAGCATCAGGGATAGTTACACTAACTATGGCTACACCTTC.

There are many counts of this clonotype. The chain has TRBV28 and TRBJ2-6; weak D call: TRBD1 (5 bases). The V gene lost 5 bases and the J gene lost 4 bases, with 12 bases spanning the gap. This CDR3 comprises 15 residues. Germline V gene data show CDR1 as MDHEN and CDR2 as SYDVKM. The CDR3 is CASSTRVSGANVLTF. DNA of the CDR3: TGTGCCAGCAGTACCAGGGTCTCCGGGGCCAACGTCCTGACTTTC.

This clonotype was observed many times. V and J are TRBV6-2 or TRBV6-3 and TRBJ2-1; D not resolved. The length of the CDR3 is 13 residues. Trimming took 0 bases from V and 6 from J, leaving 6 bases between them. Germline CDR1 and CDR2: MNHEY and SVGEGT. CDR3 bases: TGTGCCAGCAGTTACTCCTGGGGCAATGAGCAGTTCTTC. Translated, it gives CASSYSWGNEQFF.

In its sample, this clonotype was seen many times. The CDR3 nucleotides read TGTGCCAGCAGCTTATTCTTTCCTATCACGATGCAGAACACCGGGGAGCTGTTTTTT. Translation gives CASSLFFPITMQNTGELFF. The chain has TRBV11-2 and TRBJ2-2; D gene ambiguous. V dropped 2 bases and J dropped 1 base, with 20 bases sitting between them. CDR1 and CDR2 (germline): SGHAT, FQNNGV. The CDR3 consists of 19 residues.

This clonotype was counted at least ten times. The DNA of the CDR3 is TGTGCCAGCAGTCAAGACAGGGTACTAGTCAATGAGCAGTTCTTC. Amino acids: CASSQDRVLVNEQFF. The rearrangement joins TRBV12-3 or TRBV12-4 to TRBJ2-1; 7 bases agree with TRBD1. This CDR3 is built from 15 residues. V gave up 5 bases and J gave up 6 bases; unmatched junction bases: 10.

This clonotype was recorded at least ten times. V usage is TRBV6-2 or TRBV6-3 and J usage is TRBJ2-1; D gene ambiguous. Germline V gene sequence: CDR1 MNHEY, CDR2 SVGEGT. Trimming removed 4 bases at V and 15 bases at J, with 19 bases between. CDR3 length equals 13 residues. CDR3 nucleotides: TGTGCCAGCAGTTTCACCCCGGCCGGGCGCCTGTTCTTC. It encodes CASSFTPAGRLFF.

This clonotype was recorded at least ten times. The chain joins TRBV14 to TRBJ2-4; 9 bases map to TRBD1. Looked up from germline, CDR1 is SGHDN and CDR2 is FVKESK. V lost 1 base, J lost 2 bases, and 9 bases stayed unmatched. CDR3 length: 18 amino acids. The CDR3: CASSQGRSGTGSKNIQYF. The CDR3 nucleotides read TGTGCCAGCAGCCAAGGACGATCGGGGACAGGGTCCAAAAACATTCAGTACTTC.

The chain uses TRBV14 and TRBJ2-7; D uncertain. Germline V gene data show CDR1 as SGHDN and CDR2 as FVKESK. This CDR3 contains 18 residues. V was shortened by 2 bases and J by 5 bases, with 25 bases between the two germline ends. The CDR3 spells CASSQNLGRLPSFDEQYF. CDR3 DNA: TGTGCCAGCAGCCAAAATTTGGGTCGACTCCCCTCGTTTGACGAGCAGTACTTC.